At least ten counts were recorded for the clone carrying this T cell receptor (beta chain). Its target is not known. Building of the TCR beta libraries involved iRepertoire HTBI primers and Arm-PCR of CDR3 regions. TCRdb re-derived calls from the multiplex PCR reads in MiXCR, one entry per CDR3 protein. The data contain a few hundred thousand distinct CDR3 sequences, more than 20% of them singletons. Documented time point: persistent/refractory GD, antithyroid drugs over 5 years with positive TRAb. PBMC-derived RNA was used for the TCR library. The sample is drawn from a study of regulatory T cells in long-lasting Graves disease. Findings of the study overall: The work looked only at peripheral blood and did not look at thyroid tissue.

Germline V gene sequence: CDR1 MNHEY, CDR2 SMNVEV (reference sequence). This CDR3 contains 15 residues. With V trimmed by 6 bases and J by 5 bases, 6 bases remained unmatched. The chain recombines TRBV27 with TRBJ2-2, with 10 bases aligning to TRBD1. Specimen: peripheral blood mononuclear cells (PBMCs), collected when the disease was refractory, from a patient treated with antithyroid drugs. This TCR came from a female donor with Graves disease. The CDR3 loop is CASSFGQGGTGELFF. In DNA, the CDR3 is TGTGCCAGCAGCTTCGGACAGGGGGGAACCGGGGAGCTGTTTTTT.